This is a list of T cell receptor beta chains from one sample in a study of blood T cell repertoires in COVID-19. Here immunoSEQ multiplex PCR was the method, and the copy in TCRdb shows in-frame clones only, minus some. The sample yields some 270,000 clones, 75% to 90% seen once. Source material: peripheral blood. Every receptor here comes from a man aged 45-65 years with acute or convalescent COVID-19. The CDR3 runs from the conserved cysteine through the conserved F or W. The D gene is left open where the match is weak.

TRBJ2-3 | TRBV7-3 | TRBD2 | TGTGCCAGCAGCTTAGGGGGGGAGACAGATACGCAGTATTTT | CASSLGGETDTQYF
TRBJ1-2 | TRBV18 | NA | TGTGCCAGCTCCCTCGTCCGGGAGAACTATGGCTACACCTTC | CASSLVRENYGYTF
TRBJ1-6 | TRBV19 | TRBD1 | TGTGCCGGAACCGGGACAGGTCTCCCCTCCTATAATTCACCCCTCCACTTT | CAGTGTGLPSYNSPLHF
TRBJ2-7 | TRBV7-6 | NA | TGTGCCAGCAGCTTAGCGGGGGGGCCCAACGAGCAGTACTTC | CASSLAGGPNEQYF
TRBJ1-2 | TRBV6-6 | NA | TGTGCCAGCAGTCCCCCTCCGGACAGCCCGGGGAGCTACACCTTC | CASSPPPDSPGSYTF
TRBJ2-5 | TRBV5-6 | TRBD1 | TGTGCCAGCAGCCGCCGGGACAGGGGATTCTGGGAGACCCAGTACTTC | CASSRRDRGFWETQYF
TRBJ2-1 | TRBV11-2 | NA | TGTGCCAGCAGCTTAAACACAGGGTCCTACAATGAGCAGTTCTTC | CASSLNTGSYNEQFF
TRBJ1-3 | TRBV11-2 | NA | TGTGCCAGCAGCTTACCGGGATTCTCTGGAAACACCATATATTTT | CASSLPGFSGNTIYF
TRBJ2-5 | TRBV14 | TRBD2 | TGTGCCAGCAGCCAAGTAGCGGGGTGGCAAGAGACCCAGTACTTC | CASSQVAGWQETQYF
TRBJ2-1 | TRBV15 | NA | TGTGCCACCGGTAGAAGCGGAGGGGTGAACAATGAGCAGTTCTTC | CATGRSGGVNNEQFF
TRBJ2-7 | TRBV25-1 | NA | TGTGCCAGCAGTGACCCCGGGGGAACTCAGGTGTACGAGCAGTACTTC | CASSDPGGTQVYEQYF
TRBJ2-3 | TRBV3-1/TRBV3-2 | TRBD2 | TGTGCCAGCAGCCAAGATCGGACTAGCGGGGGGGCTACAGATACGCAGTATTTT | CASSQDRTSGGATDTQYF
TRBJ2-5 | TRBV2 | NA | TGTGCCAGCAGGCCGGGGAAGGGGACCCAGTACTTC | CASRPGKGTQYF
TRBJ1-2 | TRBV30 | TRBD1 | TGTGCCTGGAGTGAGTCAGGGGGGTTCTATGGCTACACCTTC | CAWSESGGFYGYTF